A selection of T cell receptor beta chains follows, all from one sample in a study of T cell repertoires in urothelial bladder cancer. Clones were read by immunoSEQ multiplex PCR, and TCRdb kept only the in-frame ones, dropping some. Counted here are about 13,000 clones, around two thirds occurring once; the ten biggest clones make up around 9.5%. The sequenced sample was tumor-infiltrating cells from bladder cancer. Every receptor here comes from a human donor with urothelial carcinoma. Both conserved end residues are part of each CDR3. The D gene is left open where the match is weak. The size field is filled for only some rows; it gives once, few, many or a size class.

D gene: -
J gene: TRBJ1-2
V gene: TRBV2
clone size: -
CDR3 DNA: TGTGCCAGCAGAACGAGGGGGAGTGGGTTATATGGCTACACCTTC
CDR3 protein: CASRTRGSGLYGYTF

D gene: -
J gene: TRBJ2-1
V gene: TRBV11-2
clone size: -
CDR3 DNA: TGTGCCAGCAGCTTACAGGTTAGCTCCTACAATGAGCAGTTCTTC
CDR3 protein: CASSLQVSSYNEQFF

D gene: -
J gene: TRBJ2-7
V gene: TRBV5-5
clone size: -
CDR3 DNA: TGTGCCAGCAGTTACGGCCAATTCTACGAGCAGTACTTC
CDR3 protein: CASSYGQFYEQYF

D gene: -
J gene: TRBJ1-2
V gene: TRBV7-9
clone size: -
CDR3 DNA: TGTGCCAGCAGCTCTGGGGAGCCGCTCCATGGCTACACCTTC
CDR3 protein: CASSSGEPLHGYTF

D gene: -
J gene: TRBJ1-2
V gene: TRBV7-9
clone size: few
CDR3 DNA: TGTGCCATCCCGGGCGTGGCGGGGGTAGAATATGGCTACACCTTC
CDR3 protein: CAIPGVAGVEYGYTF

D gene: TRBD1
J gene: TRBJ2-5
V gene: TRBV7-2
clone size: once
CDR3 DNA: TGTGCCAGCAGCGGGCGTAAGGGGGCTCAAGAGACCCAGTACTTC
CDR3 protein: CASSGRKGAQETQYF

D gene: -
J gene: TRBJ1-2
V gene: TRBV19
clone size: -
CDR3 DNA: TGTGCCAGTAGGGTGACGAACTATGGCTACACCTTC
CDR3 protein: CASRVTNYGYTF

D gene: -
J gene: TRBJ1-3
V gene: TRBV6-5
clone size: -
CDR3 DNA: TGTGCCAGCAGTCGATCGGGATTCTCTGGAAACACCATATATTTT
CDR3 protein: CASSRSGFSGNTIYF

D gene: -
J gene: TRBJ1-5
V gene: TRBV6-1
clone size: once
CDR3 DNA: TGTGCCAGCAGTGAATATTCGGTGGCGGTCCAGCCCCAGCATTTT
CDR3 protein: CASSEYSVAVQPQHF

D gene: -
J gene: TRBJ1-5
V gene: TRBV4-1
clone size: -
CDR3 DNA: TGCGCCAGCAGCCAAGGGATGGTTGATCAGCCCCAGCATTTT
CDR3 protein: CASSQGMVDQPQHF

D gene: -
J gene: TRBJ2-7
V gene: TRBV7-8
clone size: -
CDR3 DNA: TGTGCCAGCAGCTTAGGGGGCCCCTCCTACGAGCAGTACTTC
CDR3 protein: CASSLGGPSYEQYF

D gene: -
J gene: TRBJ2-7
V gene: TRBV2
clone size: few
CDR3 DNA: TGTGCCAGCAGTGCGGAATTAGGACAGCCCTACGAGCAGTACTTC
CDR3 protein: CASSAELGQPYEQYF

D gene: TRBD2
J gene: TRBJ2-1
V gene: TRBV27
clone size: once
CDR3 DNA: TGTGCCAGCAGTTCAATTAGCGGGGGGGCTTCTAATGAGCAGTTCTTC
CDR3 protein: CASSSISGGASNEQFF

D gene: TRBD1
J gene: TRBJ1-6
V gene: TRBV30
clone size: -
CDR3 DNA: TGTGCCCGACACCAGGGGGGCTCAAGTTCACCCCTCCACTTT
CDR3 protein: CARHQGGSSSPLHF

D gene: -
J gene: TRBJ2-1
V gene: TRBV7-9
clone size: -
CDR3 DNA: TGTGCCAGCACCCCTAAAGCCACTGAGCAGTTCTTC
CDR3 protein: CASTPKATEQFF

D gene: -
J gene: TRBJ1-1
V gene: TRBV18
clone size: medium-sized
CDR3 DNA: TGTGCCAGCTCCCCGGGAGATGACAAGGCCCACTTT
CDR3 protein: CASSPGDDKAHF

D gene: TRBD2
J gene: TRBJ2-4
V gene: TRBV6-5
clone size: -
CDR3 DNA: TGTGCCAGCCACACTGCCGGGACTAACGATTTCATTCAGTACTTC
CDR3 protein: CASHTAGTNDFIQYF

D gene: TRBD1
J gene: TRBJ2-5
V gene: TRBV4-3
clone size: -
CDR3 DNA: TGCGCCAGCAGCCAAGTAGGACAGGGATACGAGACCCAGTACTTC
CDR3 protein: CASSQVGQGYETQYF

D gene: -
J gene: TRBJ1-1
V gene: TRBV7-9
clone size: -
CDR3 DNA: TGTGCCAGCAGCCAAGGAGGGACCACTGAAGCTTTCTTT
CDR3 protein: CASSQGGTTEAFF

D gene: -
J gene: TRBJ1-1
V gene: TRBV18
clone size: once
CDR3 DNA: TGTGCCAGCTCACCGGACAGTTACACTGAAGCTTTCTTT
CDR3 protein: CASSPDSYTEAFF

D gene: -
J gene: TRBJ1-5
V gene: TRBV19
clone size: medium-sized
CDR3 DNA: TGTGCCAGTAGTATTAAGGAGGCTCAGCCCCAGCATTTT
CDR3 protein: CASSIKEAQPQHF

D gene: -
J gene: TRBJ2-4
V gene: TRBV7-3
clone size: -
CDR3 DNA: TGTGCCAGCAGCTTGAGCGGTCGAAGTGACCAAAACATTCAGTACTTC
CDR3 protein: CASSLSGRSDQNIQYF

D gene: TRBD1
J gene: TRBJ1-6
V gene: TRBV5-1
clone size: -
CDR3 DNA: TGCGCCAGCAGCTTAGGGGACAGGGGGTATAATTCACCCCTCCACTTT
CDR3 protein: CASSLGDRGYNSPLHF

D gene: -
J gene: TRBJ2-2
V gene: TRBV9
clone size: -
CDR3 DNA: TGTGCCAGCAGCGCGCTAGGACGGGGAAACACCGGGGAGCTGTTTTTT
CDR3 protein: CASSALGRGNTGELFF

D gene: -
J gene: TRBJ2-7
V gene: TRBV7-3
clone size: few
CDR3 DNA: TGTGCCAGCAGCTTAGGGCACGTGGAGCAGTACTTC
CDR3 protein: CASSLGHVEQYF

D gene: -
J gene: TRBJ2-2
V gene: TRBV19
clone size: medium-sized
CDR3 DNA: TGTGCCAGTAGTCCTAGGACGGCTCTCGACACCGGGGAGCTGTTTTTT
CDR3 protein: CASSPRTALDTGELFF

D gene: TRBD1
J gene: TRBJ1-1
V gene: TRBV6-1
clone size: -
CDR3 DNA: TGTGCCAGCAGGAATGACAGGGGTACTGAAGCTTTCTTT
CDR3 protein: CASRNDRGTEAFF

D gene: -
J gene: TRBJ2-6
V gene: TRBV11-2
clone size: -
CDR3 DNA: TGTGCCAGCAGCTTCTATGGCTCCGGGGCCAACGTCCTGACTTTC
CDR3 protein: CASSFYGSGANVLTF

D gene: TRBD2
J gene: TRBJ2-3
V gene: TRBV5-1
clone size: -
CDR3 DNA: TGCGCCAGTTGGACTAGCGGGGGGCCGGGGGCGCAGTATTTT
CDR3 protein: CASWTSGGPGAQYF

D gene: TRBD1
J gene: TRBJ1-2
V gene: TRBV28
clone size: few
CDR3 DNA: TGTGCCAGCAGTTCAATCGGGGGACAGGCCTATGGCTACACCTTC
CDR3 protein: CASSSIGGQAYGYTF

D gene: -
J gene: TRBJ2-6
V gene: TRBV6-4
clone size: -
CDR3 DNA: TGTGCCAGCAGTGAGGGTCCTGGGGCCAACGTCCTGACTTTC
CDR3 protein: CASSEGPGANVLTF

D gene: -
J gene: TRBJ1-5
V gene: TRBV2
clone size: -
CDR3 DNA: TGTGCCAGCAGTGACGAGGGCAATCAGCCCCAGCATTTT
CDR3 protein: CASSDEGNQPQHF

D gene: -
J gene: TRBJ2-5
V gene: TRBV9
clone size: -
CDR3 DNA: TGTGCCAGCAGCCGGGACCCCGCCCGTAGAGAGACCCAGTACTTC
CDR3 protein: CASSRDPARRETQYF

D gene: TRBD1
J gene: TRBJ1-1
V gene: TRBV15
clone size: -
CDR3 DNA: TGTGCCACCAGCATGACAGGGCTTGCCCCGAACACTGAAGCTTTCTTT
CDR3 protein: CATSMTGLAPNTEAFF

D gene: -
J gene: TRBJ1-1
V gene: TRBV21-1
clone size: -
CDR3 DNA: TGTGCCAGCATCATGGGTCAGGGGAAAGGGAACACTGAAGCTTTCTTT
CDR3 protein: CASIMGQGKGNTEAFF

D gene: -
J gene: TRBJ2-1
V gene: TRBV18
clone size: once
CDR3 DNA: TGTGCCAGCTCACGAGGGGTCAATGAGCAGTTCTTC
CDR3 protein: CASSRGVNEQFF

D gene: TRBD1
J gene: TRBJ2-2
V gene: TRBV11-3
clone size: -
CDR3 DNA: TGTGCCAGCAGCCGCGGGACAGGGGGGGTAGGGGAGCTGTTTTTT
CDR3 protein: CASSRGTGGVGELFF

D gene: TRBD1
J gene: TRBJ2-1
V gene: TRBV10-3
clone size: -
CDR3 DNA: TGTGCCATTTCCGACAACCCCCCGGGACAGGAAGCCGATGAGCAGTTCTTC
CDR3 protein: CAISDNPPGQEADEQFF

D gene: -
J gene: TRBJ1-3
V gene: TRBV6-5
clone size: -
CDR3 DNA: TGTGCCAGCAGTCTGCAGGGTCCCTCTGGAAACACCATATATTTT
CDR3 protein: CASSLQGPSGNTIYF

D gene: -
J gene: TRBJ1-2
V gene: TRBV19
clone size: -
CDR3 DNA: TGTGCCAGTAGTATTGGTGCCAGGGGAATAGGCTACACCTTC
CDR3 protein: CASSIGARGIGYTF

D gene: -
J gene: TRBJ2-3
V gene: TRBV4-1
clone size: -
CDR3 DNA: TGCGCCAGCAGCCAAGAGATCAAAGGGAGAATTTATACGCAGTATTTT
CDR3 protein: CASSQEIKGRIYTQYF

D gene: -
J gene: TRBJ1-4
V gene: TRBV19
clone size: few
CDR3 DNA: TGTGCCAGTAGTATCGGTGGGAGTGGTGAAAAACTGTTTTTT
CDR3 protein: CASSIGGSGEKLFF

D gene: TRBD1
J gene: TRBJ2-7
V gene: TRBV29-1
clone size: -
CDR3 DNA: TGCAGCGTTGAGCGACAGGGGGCCCCCTACGAGCAGTACTTC
CDR3 protein: CSVERQGAPYEQYF

D gene: -
J gene: TRBJ1-1
V gene: TRBV5-6
clone size: -
CDR3 DNA: TGTGCCAGCAGCTTGGGTCGTTGGGGCACTGAAGCTTTCTTT
CDR3 protein: CASSLGRWGTEAFF

D gene: -
J gene: TRBJ1-1
V gene: TRBV7-3
clone size: few
CDR3 DNA: TGTGCCAGCACCTTCTCCATGGTTAAGAACACTGAAGCTTTCTTT
CDR3 protein: CASTFSMVKNTEAFF

D gene: -
J gene: TRBJ1-1
V gene: TRBV19
clone size: few
CDR3 DNA: TGTGCCAGTAGTATGGGCAGCAGCATGAACACTGAAGCTTTCTTT
CDR3 protein: CASSMGSSMNTEAFF

D gene: -
J gene: TRBJ1-1
V gene: TRBV4-3
clone size: -
CDR3 DNA: TGCGCCAGCAGCCAAGCTCCTCGGCAGATGAACACTGAAGCTTTCTTT
CDR3 protein: CASSQAPRQMNTEAFF

D gene: -
J gene: TRBJ2-3
V gene: TRBV4-1
clone size: -
CDR3 DNA: TGCGCCAGCAGCCAAATCCTCGGGGGCCCCACAGATACGCAGTATTTT
CDR3 protein: CASSQILGGPTDTQYF

D gene: TRBD1
J gene: TRBJ2-5
V gene: TRBV27
clone size: -
CDR3 DNA: TGTGCCAGCAGTTCAGGACAGGGGGCTGTAGGGTACCAAGAGACCCAGTACTTC
CDR3 protein: CASSSGQGAVGYQETQYF

D gene: TRBD1
J gene: TRBJ2-5
V gene: TRBV5-1
clone size: -
CDR3 DNA: TGCGCCAGCAGCTGGGACAGTCAACAAGAGACCCAGTACTTC
CDR3 protein: CASSWDSQQETQYF